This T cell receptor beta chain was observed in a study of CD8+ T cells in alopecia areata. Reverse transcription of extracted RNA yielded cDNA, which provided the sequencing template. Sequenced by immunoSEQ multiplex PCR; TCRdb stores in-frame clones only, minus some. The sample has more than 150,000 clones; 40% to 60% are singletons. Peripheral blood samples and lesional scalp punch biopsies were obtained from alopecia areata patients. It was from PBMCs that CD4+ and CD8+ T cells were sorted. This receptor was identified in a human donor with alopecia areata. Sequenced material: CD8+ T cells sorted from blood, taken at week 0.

CDR3 sequence reads: CASSGKSGIYGYTF. In DNA form, the CDR3 reads TGTGCCAGCAGCGGCAAATCAGGGATCTATGGCTACACCTTC. V usage is TRBV9 and J usage is TRBJ1-2; D is possibly TRBD1 (5 bases). The CDR3 sequence is 14 residues long. CDR1 and CDR2 (germline): SGDLS, YYNGEE. V was cut by 3 bases and J by 4 bases, with 13 bases left in between.